This T cell receptor beta chain was sequenced in a study of neurological immune-mediated disorders (dated by TCRdb to between 2018 and 2020). A note on the overall study: The study compared peripheral blood TCR-beta repertoires of HTLV-I-associated myelopathy (HAM/TSP) patients, multiple sclerosis patients and healthy controls using UMI-based sequencing. Alongside PBMC samples, the set of about 97 TCR-beta libraries contained longitudinal samples, technical triplicates, and paired CD4+ and CD8+ T-cell subsets that had been sorted. Of the 68 subjects in the cohort, about 14 were HAM/TSP patients, about 34 were multiple sclerosis patients, and about 20 were healthy controls.

For the sorted-subset TCR libraries, the starting material was 850,000 to 1,000,000 sorted CD4+ or CD8+ T cells. Peripheral blood underwent Ficoll-Hypaque density gradient centrifugation to isolate PBMCs, which were then cryopreserved in liquid nitrogen. The study also sequenced paired sorted CD4+ and CD8+ subsets from healthy controls, HAM/TSP patients and MS patients. To synthesize cDNA, template-switch 5'RACE was performed with a primer carrying a 10-nucleotide random unique molecular identifier so that each TCR transcript was tagged. Every sequencing run covered 15-18 subjects and yielded more than 160 million TCR-beta sequences. Total RNA was extracted with the RNeasy kit. Using the KAPA Real-time Library Amplification kit, TCR-beta VDJ regions were amplified with primers for the TCR constant region and the 5'RACE anchor. Sample indexes and Illumina adaptors were added in a first PCR, after which library yield was increased in a second PCR. After Ampure bead purification, the TCR product of roughly 650 bp was size-selected on a 2% E-gel SizeSelection system. Before pooling, libraries had their quality checked on a Bioanalyzer, their concentration measured with Qubit, and their quantity determined with the Kapa Library Quantification kit. An Illumina HiSeq 2500 sequenced the libraries paired-end 2 x 150 bp. To increase sequence diversity, about 24-32% phiX was spiked into each library pool. As for the authors' bioinformatics: Quality-filtered reads were processed with the UMI-based MiGEC pipeline, which removed over 75% of raw TCR sequences during error correction. VDJ genes were aligned to IMGT germline references, and clonotypes were defined by unique CDR3 amino acid sequence plus V-J genes. Clonal expansion, Shannon diversity and CDR3 relatedness (CalcPairwiseDistances, ClusterSamples) were evaluated with VDJtools, and phylogenetic trees were built with CLCbio workbench. Expanded clones were defined as having at least 8 unique UMIs, based on coefficient-of-variation modelling across technical triplicates. TCRdb redid the processing of the public reads, applying fastp at Q25 and MiXCR, and retained in-frame beta chains. Identical CDR3 proteins give one entry, which carries the most common genes and DNA. What appears here as the V and J calls and clone size reflects TCRdb's work, not the paper's. Recorded for this sample are under 35,000 distinct CDR3 sequences; under 30% of them occurred a single time. Roughly 27% of the sample is held by the ten biggest clonotypes.

V drops 0 bases and J drops 5 bases, leaving 10 bases in between. Via the germline V gene, CDR1 is SGHDN and CDR2 FVKESK. The CDR3, from cysteine to phenylalanine, totals 14 residues. Solely the CDR3 DNA is kept, with 42 bases framed from the first base. Overall study outcomes, separate from this receptor: TCR clonal expansion was greatest in HAM/TSP patients and smallest in MS patients, who ranked below even healthy controls. No identical CDR3 amino acid sequences were found to be shared among expanded clones across subjects, suggesting that TCR-beta repertoires were private in all groups.

The table lists this clonotype with many counts. Its antigen is still unknown. The input lacks base qualities; no much larger clone sits a single base away. The TCR comes from a middle-aged man with HTLV-1-associated myelopathy (HAM/TSP). The sample consisted of CD4+ T cells from blood. Rearrangement joined TRBV14 to TRBJ2-5; the D segment cannot be called with confidence. The CDR3 reads CASSQERFSETQYF. The bases are TGTGCCAGCAGCCAAGAACGTTTTTCCGAGACCCAGTACTTC. Here the CDR3 is joined to the reference TRBV14 and TRBJ2-5 genes, and the full variable domain is: EAGVTQFPSHSVIEKGQTVTLRCDPISGHDNLYWYRRVMGKEIKFLLHFVKESKQDESGMPNNRFLAERTGGTYSTLKVQPAELEDSGVYFCASSQERFSETQYFGPGTRLLVL.